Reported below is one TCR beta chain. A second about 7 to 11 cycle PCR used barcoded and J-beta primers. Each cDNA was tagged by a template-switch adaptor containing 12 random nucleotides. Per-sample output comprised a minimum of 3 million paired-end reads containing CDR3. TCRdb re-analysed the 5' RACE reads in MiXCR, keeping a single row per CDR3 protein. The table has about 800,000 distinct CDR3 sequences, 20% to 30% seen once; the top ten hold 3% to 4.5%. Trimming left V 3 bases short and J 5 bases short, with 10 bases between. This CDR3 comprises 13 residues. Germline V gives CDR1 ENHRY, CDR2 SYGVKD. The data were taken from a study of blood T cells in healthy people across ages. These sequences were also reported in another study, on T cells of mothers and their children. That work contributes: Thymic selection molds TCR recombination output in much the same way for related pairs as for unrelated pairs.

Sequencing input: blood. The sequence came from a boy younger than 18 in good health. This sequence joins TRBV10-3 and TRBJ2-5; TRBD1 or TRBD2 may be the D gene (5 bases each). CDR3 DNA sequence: TGTGCCATCAGTGACGCCGGGGCGGAGACCCAGTACTTC. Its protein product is CAISDAGAETQYF.